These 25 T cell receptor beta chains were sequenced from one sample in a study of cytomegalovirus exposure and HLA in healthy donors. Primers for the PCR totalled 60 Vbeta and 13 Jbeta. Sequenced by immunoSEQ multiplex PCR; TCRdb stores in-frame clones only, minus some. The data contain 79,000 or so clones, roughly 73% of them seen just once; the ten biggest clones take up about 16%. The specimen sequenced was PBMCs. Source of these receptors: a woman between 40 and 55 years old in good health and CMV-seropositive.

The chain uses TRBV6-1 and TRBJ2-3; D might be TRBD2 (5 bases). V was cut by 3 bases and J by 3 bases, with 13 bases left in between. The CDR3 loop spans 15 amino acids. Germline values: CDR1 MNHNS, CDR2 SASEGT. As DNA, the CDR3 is TGTGCCAGCAGTGAGTACGGGGAAGGGACAGATACGCAGTATTTT. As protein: CASSEYGEGTDTQYF.

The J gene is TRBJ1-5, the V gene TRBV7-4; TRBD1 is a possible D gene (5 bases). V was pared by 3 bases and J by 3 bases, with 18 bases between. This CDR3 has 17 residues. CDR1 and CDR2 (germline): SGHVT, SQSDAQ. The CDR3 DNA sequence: TGTGCCAGCAGCTTGGGGGGGGGAGGGCTGTACAATCAGCCCCAGCATTTT. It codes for CASSLGGGGLYNQPQHF.

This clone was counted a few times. The CDR3 sequence: CAWSEVAAQYF. CDR3 nucleotides: TGTGCCTGGAGTGAGGTAGCAGCGCAGTACTTC. The rearrangement links TRBV30 to TRBJ2-7; D gene unclear. V was cut by 1 base and J by 9 bases, with 10 bases left in between. This CDR3 has 11 amino acids. From germline, CDR1 is GTSNPN and CDR2 SVGIG (reference sequence).

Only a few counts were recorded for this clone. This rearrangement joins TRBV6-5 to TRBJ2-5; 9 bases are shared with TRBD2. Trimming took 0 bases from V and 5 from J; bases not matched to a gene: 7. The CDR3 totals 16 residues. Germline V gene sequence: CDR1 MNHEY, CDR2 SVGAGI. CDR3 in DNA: TGTGCCAGCAGTTACTCACTTATAGCGGGAGACGAGACCCAGTACTTC. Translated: CASSYSLIAGDETQYF.

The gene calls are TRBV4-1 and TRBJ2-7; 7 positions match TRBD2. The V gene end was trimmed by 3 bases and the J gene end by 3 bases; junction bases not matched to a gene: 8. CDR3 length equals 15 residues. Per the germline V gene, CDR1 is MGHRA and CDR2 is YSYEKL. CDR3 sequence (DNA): TGCGCCAGCAGCCATCAGGAGGCGGGAGTCTACGAGCAGTACTTC. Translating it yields CASSHQEAGVYEQYF.

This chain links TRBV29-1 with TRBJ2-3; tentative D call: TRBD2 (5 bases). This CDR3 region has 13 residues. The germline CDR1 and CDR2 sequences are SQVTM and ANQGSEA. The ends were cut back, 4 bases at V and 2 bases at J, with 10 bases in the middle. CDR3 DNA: TGCAGCGTTGGTAAGGACTCCACAGATACGCAGTATTTT. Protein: CSVGKDSTDTQYF.

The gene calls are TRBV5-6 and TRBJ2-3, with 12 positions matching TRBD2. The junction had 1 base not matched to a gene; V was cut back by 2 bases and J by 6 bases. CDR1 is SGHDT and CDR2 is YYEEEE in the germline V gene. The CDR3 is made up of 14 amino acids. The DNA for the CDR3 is TGTGCCAGCAGCTTCGGACTAGCGGGGGATACGCAGTATTTT. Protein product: CASSFGLAGDTQYF.

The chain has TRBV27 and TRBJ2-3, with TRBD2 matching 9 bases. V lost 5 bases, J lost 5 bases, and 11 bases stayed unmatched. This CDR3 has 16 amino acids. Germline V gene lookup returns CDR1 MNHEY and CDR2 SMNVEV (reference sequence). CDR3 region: CASSLWASGNGDTQYF. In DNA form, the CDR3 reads TGTGCCAGCAGTCTCTGGGCTAGCGGGAATGGAGATACGCAGTATTTT.

CDR3 in amino acids: CASIKQGYTGELFF. For the CDR3, the DNA is TGTGCCAGCATCAAACAGGGGTACACCGGGGAGCTGTTTTTT. The chain links TRBV27 to TRBJ2-2, with 7 bases matching TRBD1. Per germline, CDR1 MNHEY and CDR2 SMNVEV (reference sequence). This CDR3 spans 14 amino acids. Trimming removed 7 bases from V and 3 bases from J; junction bases left unmatched: 5.

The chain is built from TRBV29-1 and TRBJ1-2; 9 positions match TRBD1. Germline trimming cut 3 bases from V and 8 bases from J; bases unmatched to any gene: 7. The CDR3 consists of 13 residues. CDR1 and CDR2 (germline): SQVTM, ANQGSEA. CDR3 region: CSVERDRVGGYTF. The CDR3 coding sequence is TGCAGCGTTGAGAGGGACAGGGTAGGCGGCTACACCTTC.

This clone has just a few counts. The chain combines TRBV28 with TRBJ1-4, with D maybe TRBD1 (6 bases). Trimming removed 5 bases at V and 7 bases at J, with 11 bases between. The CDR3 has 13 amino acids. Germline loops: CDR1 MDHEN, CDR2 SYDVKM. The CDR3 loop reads CASSPGGFEKLFF. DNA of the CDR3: TGTGCCAGCAGTCCGGGGGGCTTTGAAAAACTGTTTTTT.

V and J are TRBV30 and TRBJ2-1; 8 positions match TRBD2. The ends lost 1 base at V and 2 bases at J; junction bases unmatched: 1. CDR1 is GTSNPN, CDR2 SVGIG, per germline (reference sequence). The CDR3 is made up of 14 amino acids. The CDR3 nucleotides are TGTGCCTGGAGTGCGGGGGGGCCCTACAATGAGCAGTTCTTC. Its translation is CAWSAGGPYNEQFF.

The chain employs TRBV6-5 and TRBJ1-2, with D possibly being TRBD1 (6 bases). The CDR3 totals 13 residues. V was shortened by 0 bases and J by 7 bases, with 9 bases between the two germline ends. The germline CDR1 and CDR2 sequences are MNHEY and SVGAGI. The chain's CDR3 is CASSYSNRAGYTF. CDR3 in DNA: TGTGCCAGCAGTTACTCGAACAGGGCTGGCTACACCTTC.

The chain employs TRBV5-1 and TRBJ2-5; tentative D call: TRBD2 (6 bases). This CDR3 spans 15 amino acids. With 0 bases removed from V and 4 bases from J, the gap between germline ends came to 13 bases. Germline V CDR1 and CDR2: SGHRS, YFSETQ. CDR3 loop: CASSLAGGAPETQYF. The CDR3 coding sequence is TGCGCCAGCAGCTTGGCCGGGGGTGCCCCAGAGACCCAGTACTTC.

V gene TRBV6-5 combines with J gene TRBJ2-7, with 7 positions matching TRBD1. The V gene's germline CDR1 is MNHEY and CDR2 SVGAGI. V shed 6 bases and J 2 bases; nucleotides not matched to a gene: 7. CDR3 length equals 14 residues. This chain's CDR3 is CASSSRQGAYEQYF. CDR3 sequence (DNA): TGTGCCAGCAGCTCCCGACAGGGAGCCTACGAGCAGTACTTC.

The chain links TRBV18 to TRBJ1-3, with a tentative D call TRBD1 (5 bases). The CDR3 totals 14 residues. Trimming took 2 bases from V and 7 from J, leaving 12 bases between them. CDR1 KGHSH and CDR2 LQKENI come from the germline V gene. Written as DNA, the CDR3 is TGTGCCAGCTCACCAGTCGGAGGGACTAACACCATATATTTT. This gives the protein CASSPVGGTNTIYF.

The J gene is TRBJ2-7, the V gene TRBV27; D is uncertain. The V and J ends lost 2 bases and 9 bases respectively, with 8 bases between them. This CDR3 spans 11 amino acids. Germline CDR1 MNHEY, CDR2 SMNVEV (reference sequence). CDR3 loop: CASSLGVVQYF. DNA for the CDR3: TGTGCCAGCAGTTTAGGAGTGGTGCAGTACTTC.

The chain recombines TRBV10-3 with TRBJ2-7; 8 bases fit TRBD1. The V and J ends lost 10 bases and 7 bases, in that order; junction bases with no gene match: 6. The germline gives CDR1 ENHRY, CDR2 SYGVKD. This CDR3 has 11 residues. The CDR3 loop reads CATQGAGEQYF. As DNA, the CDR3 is TGTGCCACCCAGGGGGCTGGGGAGCAGTACTTC.

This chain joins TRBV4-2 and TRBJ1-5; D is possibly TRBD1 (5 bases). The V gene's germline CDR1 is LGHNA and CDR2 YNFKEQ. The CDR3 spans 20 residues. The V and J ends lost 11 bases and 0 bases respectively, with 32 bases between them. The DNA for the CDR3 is TGTGCCGGCTTACGCGGAGGGGCGACCCCAGATATCTATAGCAATCAGCCCCAGCATTTT. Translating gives CAGLRGGATPDIYSNQPQHF.

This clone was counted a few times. In nucleotides, the CDR3 is TGCGCCAGCAGCTTGGGTGACAGGAATCAGCCCCAGCATTTT. Amino acid sequence: CASSLGDRNQPQHF. V gene TRBV5-1 combines with J gene TRBJ1-5; tentative D call: TRBD1 (6 bases). Per germline, CDR1 SGHRS and CDR2 YFSETQ. V lost 0 bases, J lost 4 bases, and 8 bases lay in between. The CDR3 has 14 residues.

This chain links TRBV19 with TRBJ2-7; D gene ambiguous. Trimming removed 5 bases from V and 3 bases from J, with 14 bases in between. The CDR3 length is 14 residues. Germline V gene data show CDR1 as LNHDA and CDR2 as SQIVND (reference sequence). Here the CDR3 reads CASSARTEYYEQYF. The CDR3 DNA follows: TGTGCCAGTAGTGCCCGAACAGAGTACTACGAGCAGTACTTC.

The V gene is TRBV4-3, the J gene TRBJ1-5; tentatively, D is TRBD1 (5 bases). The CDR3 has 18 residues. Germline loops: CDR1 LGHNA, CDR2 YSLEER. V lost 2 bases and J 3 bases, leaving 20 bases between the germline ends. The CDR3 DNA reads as TGCGCCAGCAGCCAATCGGACAACCGCGCTGACAACAATCAGCCCCAGCATTTT. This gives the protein CASSQSDNRADNNQPQHF.

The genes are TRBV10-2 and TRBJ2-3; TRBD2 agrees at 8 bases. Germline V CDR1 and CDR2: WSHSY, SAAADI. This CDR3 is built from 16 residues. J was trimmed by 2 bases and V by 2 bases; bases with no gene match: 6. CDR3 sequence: CASSERLAGFTDTQYF. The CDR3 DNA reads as TGCGCCAGCAGTGAGAGGCTAGCGGGTTTCACAGATACGCAGTATTTT.

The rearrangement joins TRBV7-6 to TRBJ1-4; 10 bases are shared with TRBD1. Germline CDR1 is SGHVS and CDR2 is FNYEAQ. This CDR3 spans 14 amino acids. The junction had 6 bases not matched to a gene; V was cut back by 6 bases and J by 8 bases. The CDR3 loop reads CASREDRGVEKLFF. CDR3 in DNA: TGTGCCAGCAGAGAGGACAGGGGGGTGGAAAAACTGTTTTTT.

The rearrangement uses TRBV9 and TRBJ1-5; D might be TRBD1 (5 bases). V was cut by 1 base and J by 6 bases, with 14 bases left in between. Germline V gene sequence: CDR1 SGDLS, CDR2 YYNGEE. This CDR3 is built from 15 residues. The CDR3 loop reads CASSVTGGRGQPQHF. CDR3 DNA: TGTGCCAGCAGCGTAACGGGGGGACGAGGTCAGCCCCAGCATTTT.